This T cell receptor (beta chain) is drawn from a study of cytomegalovirus exposure and HLA in healthy donors. Across the study: Genotyping showed 81% of hundreds of donors falling in the Caucasian-associated ancestry cluster.

Use of 60 Vbeta and 13 Jbeta primers characterized the PCR. Data came from immunoSEQ multiplex PCR; TCRdb stores just in-frame clones and leaves some out. The data show approximately 140,000 clones, approximately 70% seen once. The CDR3 contains 15 residues. The V gene's germline CDR1 is SGHRS and CDR2 YFSETQ. Trimming took off 1 base at V and 0 bases at J, with 7 bases between the two ends. Only a few counts were recorded for this clone. The sample comprised PBMCs. The gene calls are TRBV5-1 and TRBJ2-2, with D uncertain. The receptor comes from a woman aged 60-75 years in good health and CMV-seronegative. CDR3 bases: TGCGCCAGCAGCTTGTACACCGCGAACACCGGGGAGCTGTTTTTT. Amino acids: CASSLYTANTGELFF.